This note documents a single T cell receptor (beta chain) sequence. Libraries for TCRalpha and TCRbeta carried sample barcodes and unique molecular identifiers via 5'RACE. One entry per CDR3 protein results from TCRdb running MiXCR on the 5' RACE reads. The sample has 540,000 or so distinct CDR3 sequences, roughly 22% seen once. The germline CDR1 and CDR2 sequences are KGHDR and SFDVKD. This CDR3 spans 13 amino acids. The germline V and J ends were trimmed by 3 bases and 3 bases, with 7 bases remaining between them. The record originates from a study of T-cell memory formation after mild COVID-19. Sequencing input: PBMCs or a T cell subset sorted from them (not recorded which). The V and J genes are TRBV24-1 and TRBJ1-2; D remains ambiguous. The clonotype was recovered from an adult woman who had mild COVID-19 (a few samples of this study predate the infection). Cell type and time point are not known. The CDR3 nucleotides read TGTGCCACCAGTGATAAGGGCCACTATGGCTACACCTTC. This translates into CATSDKGHYGYTF.